The next 10 T cell receptor beta chains were all read from a single sample in a study of Graves' ophthalmopathy and Graves' hyperthyroidism. RNA served as the template for amplifying TCR beta CDR3 regions. First-round RT-PCR with HTBI primers preceded a second-round multiplex PCR. Each CDR3 protein gets one entry after TCRdb re-called the multiplex PCR reads with MiXCR. The sample lists around 400,000 distinct CDR3 sequences, around 20% occurring once. Sequencing was done on a sample of peripheral blood. The receptor source for this set is a young woman with stable Graves' hyperthyroidism.

This clonotype was detected ten times or more. V and J are TRBV19 and TRBJ1-3; D is ambiguous. CDR1 and CDR2 from the germline V gene are LNHDA and SQIVND (reference sequence). This CDR3 comprises 18 residues. The ends were cut back, 0 bases at V and 0 bases at J, with 15 bases in the middle. CDR3 protein: CASSIDRLAANSGNTIYF. The DNA for the CDR3 is TGTGCCAGTAGTATAGATCGCCTGGCAGCCAACTCTGGAAACACCATATATTTT.

This clonotype was counted at least ten times. A read error may account for a junction end that differs from germline. This rearrangement joins TRBV28 to TRBJ2-7; 9 bases map to TRBD2. The CDR3 is 13 amino acids. Germline V gene lookup returns CDR1 MDHEN and CDR2 SYDVKM. CDR3 DNA sequence: TGTGCCAGCAGTTTTTGGCCTAGCGGGGTTGGCGGCTTC. This sequence encodes CASSFWPSGVGGF.

A few counts support this clonotype. This sequence may be a read error, since a much larger clone differs from it by one base. V and J are TRBV30 and TRBJ1-1, with D hard to call. V shed 5 bases and J shed 1 base, with 5 bases lying between them. The CDR3 has 11 residues. CDR1 GTSNPN and CDR2 SVGIG come from the germline V gene (reference sequence). In nucleotides, the CDR3 is TGTGCCTGGGAACAGAACACTGAAGCTTTCTTT. The encoded protein is CAWEQNTEAFF. Combining the CDR3 with reference TRBV30 and TRBJ1-1 gives the whole variable domain SQTIHQWPATLVQPVGSPLSLECTVEGTSNPNLYWYRQAAGRGLQLLFYSVGIGQISSEVPQNLSASRPQDRQFILSSKKLLLSDSGFYLCAWEQNTEAFFGQGTRLTVV.

The V and J genes are TRBV6-2 or TRBV6-3 and TRBJ2-1, with D unclear. Germline CDR1 is MNHEY and CDR2 is SVGEGT. V was clipped by 6 bases and J by 2 bases, with 8 bases between them. CDR3 length: 13 residues. CDR3 nucleotides: TGTGCCAGCAGGACGGTGACCTACAATGAGCAGTTCTTC. Translated: CASRTVTYNEQFF.

This clonotype was counted only a few times. The chain links TRBV6-1 to TRBJ1-1; D is ambiguous. The CDR3 runs to 12 residues. In germline, CDR1 is MNHNS, CDR2 SASEGT. V was cut by 4 bases and J by 11 bases, with 14 bases left in between. CDR3 loop: CASSVSGFGAFF. CDR3 nucleotide sequence: TGTGCCAGCAGTGTCTCAGGCTTTGGCGCTTTCTTT.

This clonotype was found many times. The chain joins TRBV27 to TRBJ2-7; D remains ambiguous. CDR3 size: 12 residues. Germline V gene data show CDR1 as MNHEY and CDR2 as SMNVEV (reference sequence). Trimming took off 5 bases at V and 4 bases at J, with 9 bases between the two ends. In DNA, the CDR3 is TGTGCCAGCAGTCCTCCCCCGTACGAGCAGTACTTC. Translation: CASSPPPYEQYF.

This clonotype was counted ten times or more. CDR3 nucleotides: TGTGCCAGCAGTGATGGGGGACAGGGAGGCGCGGAGACCCAGTACTTC. As protein: CASSDGGQGGAETQYF. V is TRBV25-1 and J is TRBJ2-5; 9 bases map to TRBD1. This CDR3 region has 16 residues. Germline-derived CDR1 and CDR2 are MGHDK and SYGVNS. V lost 3 bases, J lost 5 bases, and 10 bases stayed unmatched.

In this sample, this clonotype turned up many times. The chain recombines TRBV29-1 with TRBJ1-2; 9 bases are shared with TRBD1. CDR3 size: 11 residues. CDR1 and CDR2 from the germline V gene are SQVTM and ANQGSEA. V lost 6 bases to trimming and J lost 8 bases; unmatched junction nucleotides: 4. CDR3 residues: CSVAGQGGYTF. The DNA for the CDR3 is TGCAGCGTCGCGGGACAGGGCGGCTACACCTTC.

Remarks on this clonotype: Since a much larger clone is just one base distant, this may be a read error. The chain couples TRBV11-1 to TRBJ2-7, with 8 bases lining up with TRBD1. V shed 9 bases, J shed 2 bases, and the junction held 15 bases outside the gene matches. This CDR3 spans 16 amino acids. The germline CDR1 and CDR2 sequences are SGHAT and FQDESV (reference sequence). Written as DNA, the CDR3 is TGTGCCAGAAGCCGGCCCGGACAGGGAAGCGCCTACGAGCAGTACTTC. Translated: CARSRPGQGSAYEQYF. Combining the CDR3 with reference TRBV11-1 and TRBJ2-7 gives the whole variable domain EAEVAQSPRYKITEKSQAVAFWCDPISGHATLYWYRQILGQGPELLVQFQDESVVDDSQLPKDRFSAERLKGVDSTLKIQPAELGDSAMYLCARSRPGQGSAYEQYFGPGTRLTVT.

This clonotype appeared many times. V and J are TRBV20-1 and TRBJ1-2, with D possibly TRBD1 on 5 matching bases. This CDR3 comprises 13 residues. The germline V gene has CDR1 DFQATT and CDR2 SNEGSKA (reference sequence). The V and J ends lost 3 bases and 8 bases respectively, with 16 bases between them. CDR3 nucleotides: TGCAGTGCTAGCCCAATAATAAGACAGGGCTACACCTTC. Encoded protein: CSASPIIRQGYTF.